This T cell receptor beta chain emerged from a study of a mutant IDH1 vaccine in newly diagnosed glioma (dated by TCRdb to about 2021). In the study overall: Vaccination started 4-6 weeks after radiotherapy alone, or was given together with temozolomide cycles in the groups whose treatment included chemotherapy. Of the 32 treated patients, 62.5% were male and around 40% were female, and the mean age was approximately 40 years. Prior to enrollment, standard therapy consisting of radiotherapy alone, temozolomide alone, or radiochemotherapy with temozolomide had been administered to patients, with the combination being received by most patients. The week-35 safety follow-up was designated visit V12, and the week-47 end of study was designated visit V13. Peripheral blood was drawn at six visits: V03 (baseline), V05, V07, V10, V12 and V13. For exploratory analyses, longitudinal TCRB deep sequencing was carried out in roughly 25 treated patients wherever samples were available. Here is what the overall study found, with its caveats: PBMC samples for TCRB deep sequencing were selected based on availability. Immune responses induced by the vaccine were seen in approximately 93% of patients across multiple MHC alleles. Changes in the top peripheral T cell clonotypes picked up by TCRB sequencing did not appear to be linked to pseudoprogression. The authors stated that sample limitations prevented analyses of patient blood samples from being reproduced.

Reading from cysteine to phenylalanine, the CDR3 counts 12 amino acids. The kept DNA is CDR3 alone, 36 bases in frame from the first base. According to the germline V gene (reference sequence), CDR1 reads SSHAT and CDR2 reads FNYEAQ. The library was built by means of the immunoSEQ multiplex PCR assay. Following the manufacturer's protocol, the hsTCRB Kit was used to amplify rearranged TCR beta chain sequences. Sequencing of TCRB libraries was carried out on an Illumina MiSeq. The original methods were these. Demultiplexing, trimming and gene mapping were performed with the kit vendor's proprietary platform. TCRdb's version of the immuneACCESS table is confined to in-frame rearrangements and falls short of the full clone set. An unresolved V gene accounts for under half of the shortfall where checked; the remainder is of unknown origin. That table furnishes V, J and clone size, whereas the DNA furnished D and trimming. Within this sample are around 32,000 clones, with 80% to 85% of them counted one time only. 6% to 7.5% of the sample comes from the top ten.

The intended sense of this specimen's time point label: week 35, safety follow-up. Every vaccine dose consisted of 300 ug of a 20-mer mutant IDH1 peptide in Montanide, administered subcutaneously together with topical imiquimod. Across visits V03 through V10, patients got a total of eight vaccinations, given in weeks 1, 3, 5, 7, 11, 15, 19 and 23. All donors had newly diagnosed IDH1-mutant astrocytomas of WHO grade 3 or 4 that showed loss of nuclear ATRX. The samples were drawn from NOA16, a multicentre, single-arm, open-label phase I trial in Germany that tested a mutant IDH1 peptide vaccine in humans for the first time. Genomic DNA for TCRB sequencing was isolated from EDTA blood with the DNeasy Blood and Tissue Kit. As to this clone: Its specific antigen is unknown. At one of its ends the junction is not consistent with the germline gene, which may arise from a read error.

This clonotype originated in a young woman with glioma. This sequence uses TRBV7-7 and TRBJ2-5; no D gene call is confident. Source: PBMCs, taken from a glioma patient whose treatment included an IDH1 peptide vaccine. The CDR3 region: CASSPPGSGPYF. The bases read TGTGCTAGCAGCCCCCCCGGGTCAGGTCCGTACTTC.